Below are 17 T cell receptor beta chains sequenced from a single sample in a study of T cell responses to AZD1222 COVID-19 vaccine. The repertoire was sequenced with immunoSEQ multiplex PCR; TCRdb's copy has only in-frame clones and lacks some. The data hold roughly 55,000 clones, with nearly 90% observed a single time. The material was peripheral blood, obtained on day 0 of AZD1222 vaccination. The receptor source for this set is an adult in good health.

The V call is TRBV6-1, the J call TRBJ1-1, with a tentative D call TRBD1 (5 bases). The ends were cut back, 2 bases at V and 1 base at J, with 11 bases in the middle. Germline V lookup: CDR1 MNHNS, CDR2 SASEGT. The CDR3 sequence is 15 residues long. CDR3 nucleotides: TGTGCCAGCAGTGAACAGGGCGGCCCGAACACTGAAGCTTTCTTT. Its protein is CASSEQGGPNTEAFF.

This chain connects TRBV5-4 to TRBJ2-2; TRBD1 might be the D (6 bases). This CDR3 spans 15 amino acids. CDR1 is SGHNT and CDR2 is YYREEE in the germline V gene (reference sequence). V shed 0 bases and J shed 2 bases, with 8 bases lying between them. CDR3 coding DNA: TGTGCCAGCAGCTTGGAGGGACACAACACCGGGGAGCTGTTTTTT. Its protein product is CASSLEGHNTGELFF.

The chain is built from TRBV9 and TRBJ1-1; D might be TRBD1 (5 bases). Germline assignment: CDR1 SGDLS and CDR2 YYNGEE. The CDR3 is 13 amino acids. The V and J ends lost 0 bases and 5 bases respectively, with 8 bases between them. The CDR3 reads CASSVDRMTEAFF. The CDR3 region has the DNA TGTGCCAGCAGCGTAGACAGGATGACTGAAGCTTTCTTT.

This chain connects TRBV5-1 to TRBJ2-3, with TRBD2 identical over 12 bases. The CDR3 runs to 19 residues. CDR1 SGHRS and CDR2 YFSETQ come from the germline V gene. Trimming removed 0 bases from V and 3 bases from J; junction bases left unmatched: 11. This CDR3 is CASSLARVSTSGGTDTQYF. In DNA form, the CDR3 reads TGCGCCAGCAGCTTGGCCCGGGTCTCTACTAGCGGGGGGACAGATACGCAGTATTTT.

The CDR3: CASSYSFSGETQYF. CDR3 nucleotides: TGTGCCAGCAGTTACTCATTTTCTGGTGAGACCCAGTACTTC. The gene calls are TRBV6-5 and TRBJ2-5; D is undetermined. Germline values: CDR1 MNHEY, CDR2 SVGAGI. V lost 0 bases and J 5 bases, leaving 10 bases between the germline ends. The CDR3 is 14 amino acids.

The chain has TRBV5-6 and TRBJ1-5; 8 bases are shared with TRBD1. Germline trimming cut 0 bases from V and 5 bases from J; bases unmatched to any gene: 4. The CDR3 consists of 15 residues. CDR1 is SGHDT and CDR2 is YYEEEE in the germline V gene. The chain's CDR3 is CASSLGAGGDQPQHF. DNA of the CDR3: TGTGCCAGCAGCTTGGGAGCAGGGGGCGATCAGCCCCAGCATTTT.

The V gene is TRBV19, the J gene TRBJ2-7; 9 nucleotides line up with TRBD2. Germline CDR1 is LNHDA and CDR2 is SQIVND (reference sequence). Germline trimming cut 8 bases from V and 0 bases from J; bases unmatched to any gene: 11. The CDR3 spans 16 residues. The CDR3 region has the DNA TGTGCCAGTCTCGTTTCTGGCGGGGGGGGCTCCTACGAGCAGTACTTC. This translates into CASLVSGGGGSYEQYF.

The J gene is TRBJ1-1, the V gene TRBV27; a possible D gene is TRBD1 (6 bases). V was shortened by 4 bases and J by 4 bases, with 16 bases between the two germline ends. Germline CDR1 and CDR2: MNHEY and SMNVEV (reference sequence). The CDR3 loop spans 15 amino acids. The CDR3 DNA follows: TGTGCCAGCAGTTATGGCAGGGGCGTTAGCACTGAAGCTTTCTTT. It specifies CASSYGRGVSTEAFF.

This clone showed up just a few times. The V call is TRBV7-9, the J call TRBJ1-2; D possibly corresponds to TRBD1 (5 bases). Germline CDR1 and CDR2: SEHNR and FQNEAQ (reference sequence). V lost 5 bases and J 2 bases, leaving 15 bases between the germline ends. The CDR3 totals 15 residues. CDR3 residues: CASSHAGGSNYGYTF. The CDR3 DNA follows: TGTGCCAGCAGCCACGCCGGGGGATCGAACTATGGCTACACCTTC.

This clone was recorded once. V and J are TRBV6-1 and TRBJ2-5; D possibly uses TRBD1 or TRBD2 (6 bases each). Germline V CDR1 and CDR2: MNHNS, SASEGT. The CDR3 has 14 amino acids. Trimming stripped 3 bases from V and 5 bases from J, with 13 bases between. CDR3: CASSERGVLETQYF. Written as DNA, the CDR3 is TGTGCCAGCAGTGAGAGGGGGGTCCTGGAGACCCAGTACTTC.

This clone was seen just once. The rearrangement uses TRBV7-2 and TRBJ2-1; unclear D gene. The CDR3 spans 12 residues. Trimming took 2 bases from V and 9 from J, leaving 8 bases between them. Germline-derived CDR1 and CDR2 are SGHTA and FQGNSA. The CDR3 protein is CASSLQVGEQFF. The CDR3 DNA is TGTGCCAGCAGCTTACAGGTGGGTGAGCAGTTCTTC.

This clone occurred once. The CDR3 DNA sequence: TGTGCCAGCAGTGAAGAAGCGACAGGGGGCAAAAACATTCAGTACTTC. It codes for CASSEEATGGKNIQYF. J is TRBJ2-4 and V is TRBV6-1; 9 bases agree with TRBD1. The V gene's germline CDR1 is MNHNS and CDR2 SASEGT. This CDR3 is built from 16 residues. Trimming at V came to 1 base and at J to 3 bases, leaving 4 bases not matched to a gene.

V is TRBV23-1 and J is TRBJ2-4; 7 nucleotides match TRBD2. TRBV23-1 is reported as an ORF; its role is uncertain. This CDR3 region has 15 residues. J was trimmed by 7 bases and V by 0 bases; bases with no gene match: 6. The DNA for the CDR3 is TGCGCCAGCAGTCAATCCGGGCGGGGAGGGAACATTCAGTACTTC. As protein: CASSQSGRGGNIQYF.

CDR3 protein: CASSQVETGQPQHF. The CDR3, as DNA: TGCGCCAGCAGCCAAGTCGAAACGGGTCAGCCCCAGCATTTT. The rearrangement joins TRBV4-1 to TRBJ1-5; D gene uncertain. This CDR3 has 14 amino acids. CDR1 and CDR2 from the germline V gene are MGHRA and YSYEKL. Trimming cost V 1 base and J 6 bases, with 10 bases left between them.

The chain combines TRBV7-2 with TRBJ2-7; 11 bases line up with TRBD2. The CDR3 totals 14 residues. Looked up from germline, CDR1 is SGHTA and CDR2 is FQGNSA. V shed 1 base, J shed 6 bases, and the junction held 2 bases outside the gene matches. The CDR3 loop reads CASSLGLAGGEQYF. The CDR3 DNA reads as TGTGCCAGCAGCTTAGGTCTAGCGGGGGGCGAGCAGTACTTC.

The genes are TRBV3-1 (or the pseudogene TRBV3-2) and TRBJ1-3; D uncertain. The CDR3 sequence is 14 residues long. Germline CDR1 LGHDT, CDR2 YNNKEL (reference sequence). Trimming shortened V by 1 base and J by 1 base, and 5 bases separated the two germline ends. CDR3 residues: CASSQGSSGNTIYF. In DNA form, the CDR3 reads TGTGCCAGCAGCCAAGGCAGTTCTGGAAACACCATATATTTT.

V is TRBV29-1 and J is TRBJ1-1, with a weak D call TRBD1 (6 bases). V was shortened by 4 bases and J by 4 bases, with 22 bases between the two germline ends. The CDR3 runs to 16 residues. Germline CDR1 is SQVTM and CDR2 is ANQGSEA. Here the CDR3 DNA reads TGCAGCGTTGGATCCCTTGGTGGGGGGCCTGGCACTGAAGCTTTCTTT. Protein product: CSVGSLGGGPGTEAFF.